Listed here are 10 T cell receptor beta chains from one sample, sequenced in a study of blood T cell repertoires in COVID-19. Libraries were prepared by immunoSEQ multiplex PCR; TCRdb keeps only in-frame clonotypes and omits some of them. In the table there are about 220,000 clones, around 80% of which are singletons. Sequenced material: peripheral blood. The receptors were sampled from a woman aged 70-85 years with acute or convalescent COVID-19.

This chain links TRBV5-5 with TRBJ1-6; D is uncertain. This CDR3 region has 15 residues. Looked up from germline, CDR1 is SGHKS and CDR2 is YYEKEE (reference sequence). V shed 0 bases and J shed 10 bases, with 14 bases lying between them. The CDR3 DNA reads as TGTGCCAGCAGCTTGGAACGGGCGGGTGGGTCACCCCTCCACTTT. Amino acids: CASSLERAGGSPLHF. The whole variable domain, filled in from reference TRBV5-5 and TRBJ1-6, reads DAGVTQSPTHLIKTRGQQVTLRCSPISGHKSVSWYQQVLGQGPQFIFQYYEKEERGRGNFPDRFSARQFPNYSSELNVNALLLGDSALYLCASSLERAGGSPLHFGNGTRLTVT.

The chain employs TRBV30 and TRBJ2-5, with 8 bases that match TRBD1. CDR1 is GTSNPN, CDR2 SVGIG, per germline (reference sequence). This CDR3 is built from 14 residues. J was trimmed by 3 bases and V by 1 base; bases with no gene match: 4. The CDR3 here is CAWSAKTGEETQYF. CDR3 coding DNA: TGTGCCTGGAGTGCAAAGACAGGGGAAGAGACCCAGTACTTC. Together with reference TRBV30 and TRBJ2-5, the CDR3 gives the full variable domain: SQTIHQWPATLVQPVGSPLSLECTVEGTSNPNLYWYRQAAGRGLQLLFYSVGIGQISSEVPQNLSASRPQDRQFILSSKKLLLSDSGFYLCAWSAKTGEETQYFGPGTRLLVL.

The rearrangement uses TRBV21-1 and TRBJ2-7; the table's D gene call, TRBD2, was not cross checked with the DNA. TRBV21-1 is annotated as a pseudogene. The CDR3 contains 14 residues. In DNA, the CDR3 is TGTGCCAGCAGCCCCCGGTTAAGCTCCTACGAGCAGTACGTC. Residues: CASSPRLSSYEQYV.

The chain uses TRBV7-4 and TRBJ1-6; 7 positions agree with TRBD1. The CDR3 is 16 residues long. The germline V gene encodes CDR1 SGHVT and CDR2 SQSDAQ. With V trimmed by 3 bases and J by 0 bases, 2 bases remained unmatched. CDR3 nucleotides: TGTGCCAGCAGCTTGGGGGACAGCTCCTATAATTCACCCCTCCACTTT. Translation: CASSLGDSSYNSPLHF.

The rearrangement joins TRBV18 to TRBJ2-7; 8 bases line up with TRBD2. This CDR3 comprises 14 residues. V gave up 6 bases and J gave up 4 bases; unmatched junction bases: 8. CDR1 and CDR2 from the germline V gene are KGHSH and LQKENI. CDR3 in DNA: TGTGCCAGCTCGCAGACGGGGGGGCTGTACGAGCAGTACTTC. Translating gives CASSQTGGLYEQYF.

This clone was counted a single time. The chain links TRBV12-3 or TRBV12-4 to TRBJ2-7; 9 nucleotides agree with TRBD2. There are 13 residues in the CDR3. The junction had 4 bases not matched to a gene; V was cut back by 7 bases and J by 3 bases. CDR3 sequence: CASMSGGIYEQYF. The CDR3 DNA is TGTGCCAGCATGAGCGGGGGGATCTACGAGCAGTACTTC.

This rearrangement joins TRBV25-1 to TRBJ2-2; weak D call: TRBD1 (5 bases). The CDR3 contains 17 residues. Trimming left V 4 bases short and J 1 base short, with 16 bases between. CDR1 MGHDK and CDR2 SYGVNS come from the germline V gene. CDR3 bases: TGTGCCAGCAGTGCGGCCAGAGGCACAGGGAACACCGGGGAGCTGTTTTTT. This translates into CASSAARGTGNTGELFF.

The rearrangement links TRBV3-1 (or the pseudogene TRBV3-2) to TRBJ1-1; D is unresolved. The germline V gene has CDR1 LGHDT and CDR2 YNNKEL (reference sequence). Deletions cut 4 bases from V and 4 bases from J, with 10 bases between. The CDR3 sequence is 13 residues long. The CDR3 DNA sequence: TGTGCCAGCAGCCGAGGGCACGGCACTGAAGCTTTCTTT. Translated, it gives CASSRGHGTEAFF.

V and J are TRBV4-1 and TRBJ2-4; maybe TRBD1 (6 bases). V was trimmed by 1 base and J by 0 bases, leaving 7 bases between them. The CDR3 covers 15 residues. Germline values: CDR1 MGHRA, CDR2 YSYEKL. DNA of the CDR3: TGCGCCAGCAGCCAAGCAGGGGAAGCCAAAAACATTCAGTACTTC. As protein: CASSQAGEAKNIQYF.

The chain has TRBV5-1 and TRBJ2-7, with 7 bases lining up with TRBD1. Per the germline V gene, CDR1 is SGHRS and CDR2 is YFSETQ. The CDR3 consists of 14 residues. V was pared by 4 bases and J by 0 bases, with 4 bases of the junction left unmatched. The CDR3 is CASSRGQVSYEQYF. The CDR3 DNA reads as TGCGCCAGCAGCCGAGGACAGGTCTCCTACGAGCAGTACTTC. Combining the CDR3 with reference TRBV5-1 and TRBJ2-7 gives the whole variable domain KAGVTQTPRYLIKTRGQQVTLSCSPISGHRSVSWYQQTPGQGLQFLFEYFSETQRNKGNFPGRFSGRQFSNSRSEMNVSTLELGDSALYLCASSRGQVSYEQYFGPGTRLTVT.